These 30 T cell receptor beta chains originate from one sample sequenced in a study of blood T cell repertoires in COVID-19. Profiling relied on immunoSEQ multiplex PCR, and the TCRdb table lists in-frame clones only, not all of them. This sample has around 42,000 clones, with approximately 90% found just once. Material for sequencing was peripheral blood. The source is a young man with active or convalescent COVID-19.

This clone was recorded only once. This chain connects TRBV2 to TRBJ2-7; a weak D match, TRBD1 (6 bases). Trimming stripped 0 bases from V and 5 bases from J, with 14 bases between. The CDR3 is 15 amino acids. Germline V gives CDR1 SNHLY, CDR2 FYNNEI. The CDR3 loop is CASSEALMGQNEQYF. CDR3 in DNA: TGTGCCAGCAGTGAAGCGCTAATGGGACAAAACGAGCAGTACTTC.

The gene calls are TRBV5-1 and TRBJ2-5, with D perhaps matching TRBD1 (7 bases). Germline V CDR1 and CDR2: SGHRS, YFSETQ. V lost 1 base and J lost 1, with 17 bases in between. There are 17 residues in the CDR3. Here the CDR3 reads CASSLLEGYRGQETQYF. As DNA, the CDR3 is TGCGCCAGCAGCTTGTTGGAGGGGTACAGGGGCCAAGAGACCCAGTACTTC.

The DNA of the CDR3 is TGTGCCAGCAGCTTCCGGGACAGGTCCTACAATGAGCAGTTCTTC. It codes for CASSFRDRSYNEQFF. This chain links TRBV7-8 with TRBJ2-1, with 8 positions matching TRBD1. Germline values: CDR1 SGHVS, CDR2 FQNEAQ. This CDR3 spans 15 amino acids. J lost 1 base, V lost 3 bases, and 2 bases had no gene match.

V and J are TRBV16 and TRBJ1-2, with 10 bases lining up with TRBD1. CDR1 KGHSY and CDR2 FQNENV come from the germline V gene. The CDR3 is made up of 16 amino acids. Losses at the gene ends were 4 bases for V and 6 bases for J; bases not matched to a gene: 11. This CDR3 is CASSLSQGQGRDGYTF. The DNA of the CDR3 is TGTGCCAGCAGCCTGTCCCAGGGACAGGGGAGGGATGGCTACACCTTC.

The chain couples TRBV3-1 (or the pseudogene TRBV3-2) to TRBJ1-1; D is undetermined. The CDR3 is 13 residues long. Germline lookup yields CDR1 LGHDT and CDR2 YNNKEL (reference sequence). V lost 0 bases, J lost 8 bases, and 10 bases lay in between. CDR3 coding DNA: TGTGCCAGCAGCCAAGAGGTGCCGCAGGAAGCTTTCTTT. As protein: CASSQEVPQEAFF.

This sequence joins TRBV6-5 and TRBJ1-2; D possibly corresponds to TRBD1 (6 bases). V lost 6 bases and J 2 bases, leaving 13 bases between the germline ends. Germline assignment: CDR1 MNHEY and CDR2 SVGAGI. The CDR3 spans 14 residues. The CDR3 coding sequence is TGTGCCAGCAGCCTTGTACAGGGAAACTATGGCTACACCTTC. Protein sequence: CASSLVQGNYGYTF.

The chain links TRBV7-8 to TRBJ2-5; 7 bases line up with TRBD2. CDR1 and CDR2 from the germline V gene are SGHVS and FQNEAQ. V shed 6 bases, J shed 5 bases, and the junction held 9 bases outside the gene matches. CDR3 length: 14 residues. This CDR3 is CASRGRRESETQYF. The CDR3 coding sequence is TGTGCCAGCAGGGGGAGGCGGGAGAGCGAGACCCAGTACTTC.

V and J are TRBV9 and TRBJ2-1; 7 bases align to TRBD1. This CDR3 has 15 amino acids. Trimming took 3 bases from V and 5 from J; bases not matched to a gene: 8. Germline CDR1 reads SGDLS; CDR2 reads YYNGEE. CDR3 DNA sequence: TGTGCCAGCAGCGCTTCGATAGGGGGCAACAATGAGCAGTTCTTC. Its protein product is CASSASIGGNNEQFF.

V is TRBV10-1 and J is TRBJ2-1; 14 bases align to TRBD2. V was pared by 10 bases and J by 8 bases, with 10 bases of the junction left unmatched. Germline V CDR1 and CDR2: WNHNN, SYGVQD (reference sequence). The CDR3 spans 15 residues. The CDR3 loop reads CAIRPGLAGEYEQFF. Here the CDR3 DNA reads TGCGCCATCAGACCGGGACTAGCGGGGGAATATGAGCAGTTCTTC.

This chain connects TRBV18 to TRBJ2-7, with a tentative D call TRBD1 (5 bases). The germline V and J ends were trimmed by 0 bases and 9 bases, with 18 bases remaining between them. CDR1 is KGHSH, CDR2 LQKENI, per germline. The CDR3 length is 15 residues. The CDR3 loop reads CASSPPVRRVVAQYF. CDR3 DNA sequence: TGTGCCAGCTCACCACCGGTCCGCAGGGTAGTCGCGCAGTACTTC.

The rearrangement links TRBV3-1 (or the pseudogene TRBV3-2) to TRBJ2-1, with 7 bases lining up with TRBD1. The CDR3 consists of 12 residues. With V trimmed by 6 bases and J by 8 bases, 4 bases remained unmatched. Germline V lookup: CDR1 LGHDT, CDR2 YNNKEL (reference sequence). The CDR3 spells CASRDRFDEQFF. The CDR3 DNA sequence: TGTGCCAGCAGGGACAGGTTCGATGAGCAGTTCTTC.

This clone was observed a few times. The chain combines TRBV6-6 with TRBJ2-7; 9 positions match TRBD2. Per germline, CDR1 MNHNY and CDR2 SVGAGI (reference sequence). The CDR3 contains 16 residues. Trimming at V came to 2 bases and at J to 2 bases, leaving 7 bases not matched to a gene. The CDR3 DNA follows: TGTGCCAGCAGTTACGGGCTTGGCGGGGGGGCCTACGAGCAGTACTTC. Translating gives CASSYGLGGGAYEQYF.

This sequence joins TRBV30 and TRBJ1-1; perhaps TRBD1 as D (5 bases). Per the germline V gene, CDR1 is GTSNPN and CDR2 is SVGIG (reference sequence). The CDR3 sequence is 12 residues long. Trimming took off 4 bases at V and 8 bases at J, with 14 bases between the two ends. The CDR3 DNA sequence: TGTGCCTGGACAGGGTACTCAAGCGAAGCTTTCTTT. It is translated as CAWTGYSSEAFF.

The chain links TRBV6-1 to TRBJ1-5; D unresolved. Looked up from germline, CDR1 is MNHNS and CDR2 is SASEGT. Between the trimmed V and J ends, which lost 3 bases and 6 bases, there was a span of 9 bases. There are 13 residues in the CDR3. CDR3 region: CASSESAFQPQHF. The DNA for the CDR3 is TGTGCCAGCAGTGAGAGCGCGTTTCAGCCCCAGCATTTT.

This clone was counted a few times. The V call is TRBV6-5, the J call TRBJ1-2, with TRBD1 as a possible D gene (6 bases). The CDR3 consists of 14 residues. The V gene's germline CDR1 is MNHEY and CDR2 SVGAGI. The V gene lost 7 bases and the J gene lost 4 bases, with 16 bases spanning the gap. The CDR3: CASTSPGHIYGYTF. The CDR3 nucleotides are TGTGCCAGCACTTCTCCGGGACATATCTATGGCTACACCTTC.

The chain recombines TRBV5-4 with TRBJ1-1; TRBD1 is a possible D gene (5 bases). Germline loops: CDR1 SGHNT, CDR2 YYREEE (reference sequence). Deletions cut 3 bases from V and 6 bases from J, with 12 bases between. This CDR3 has 13 amino acids. This chain's CDR3 is CASSSPGRAEAFF. In DNA form, the CDR3 reads TGTGCCAGCAGCTCGCCTGGCAGGGCTGAAGCTTTCTTT. Looking up the rest from reference TRBV5-4 and TRBJ1-1 gives the full variable domain: ETGVTQSPTHLIKTRGQQVTLRCSSQSGHNTVSWYQQALGQGPQFIFQYYREEENGRGNFPPRFSGLQFPNYSSELNVNALELDDSALYLCASSSPGRAEAFFGQGTRLTVV.

Only one count was recorded for this clone. The genes are TRBV7-8 and TRBJ1-3, with D unclear. Germline assignment: CDR1 SGHVS and CDR2 FQNEAQ. V was cut by 3 bases and J by 0 bases, with 9 bases left in between. This CDR3 comprises 15 residues. The CDR3 DNA reads as TGTGCCAGCAGCTTTAATGTAGACTCTGGAAACACCATATATTTT. Amino acids: CASSFNVDSGNTIYF.

The V gene is TRBV28, the J gene TRBJ1-5; 10 bases match TRBD1. CDR3 length equals 17 residues. Trimming cost V 7 bases and J 3 bases; bases outside gene matches: 12. The germline gives CDR1 MDHEN, CDR2 SYDVKM. The CDR3 DNA reads TGTGCCAGCAAGAAAGTGACCGGGACAGGGGACAATCAGCCCCAGCATTTT. Amino acid sequence: CASKKVTGTGDNQPQHF.

V and J are TRBV4-1 and TRBJ1-6; 8 bases fit TRBD1. CDR1 is MGHRA, CDR2 YSYEKL, per germline. The CDR3 spans 16 residues. J lost 10 bases, V lost 1 base, and 9 bases had no gene match. CDR3 nucleotides: TGCGCCAGCAGCCAAGTGTTCGGACAGGGCTGGTCACCCCTCCACTTT. Protein: CASSQVFGQGWSPLHF.

J is TRBJ2-1 and V is TRBV10-2; 7 bases map to TRBD2. This CDR3 contains 16 residues. The junction had 5 bases not matched to a gene; V was cut back by 0 bases and J by 3 bases. Germline V gives CDR1 WSHSY, CDR2 SAAADI. Here the CDR3 reads CASSESAGAYYNEQFF. CDR3 coding DNA: TGCGCCAGCAGTGAGTCTGCGGGAGCCTACTACAATGAGCAGTTCTTC.

This clone was seen more than once but under ten times. The chain links TRBV7-2 to TRBJ1-5, with D hard to call. V was shortened by 2 bases and J by 3 bases, with 20 bases between the two germline ends. This CDR3 region has 18 residues. CDR1 and CDR2 from the germline V gene are SGHTA and FQGNSA. The CDR3 sequence: CASSLFPRESSTNQPQHF. The CDR3, as DNA: TGTGCCAGCAGCTTATTTCCGAGGGAGTCCTCTACCAATCAGCCCCAGCATTTT.

The rearrangement links TRBV5-1 to TRBJ2-7; D unresolved. CDR1 and CDR2 (germline): SGHRS, YFSETQ. This CDR3 has 15 residues. Trimming removed 4 bases from V and 2 bases from J, with 16 bases in between. The chain's CDR3 is CASSRTGYSTYEQYF. The CDR3 DNA reads as TGCGCCAGCAGCCGAACCGGGTATTCCACCTACGAGCAGTACTTC.

The chain links TRBV3-1 (or the pseudogene TRBV3-2) to TRBJ1-5; D remains ambiguous. The CDR3 runs to 14 residues. Trimming removed 1 base at V and 4 bases at J, with 8 bases between. The germline gives CDR1 LGHDT, CDR2 YNNKEL (reference sequence). The CDR3 spells CASSQGRVNQPQHF. For the CDR3, the DNA is TGTGCCAGCAGCCAAGGACGGGTTAATCAGCCCCAGCATTTT.

J is TRBJ1-2 and V is TRBV5-4; 9 nucleotides match TRBD1. V lost 4 bases and J lost 7; bases outside the gene matches: 11. The germline V gene has CDR1 SGHNT and CDR2 YYREEE (reference sequence). The CDR3 runs to 15 residues. The CDR3 DNA reads TGTGCCAGCAGCCCGTATACAGGGGGCGCGTTTGGCTACACCTTC. Translation gives CASSPYTGGAFGYTF.

The chain joins TRBV6-5 to TRBJ2-7; 9 bases match TRBD1. V was clipped by 6 bases and J by 4 bases; unmatched bases: 7. Germline V gene lookup returns CDR1 MNHEY and CDR2 SVGAGI. This CDR3 region has 14 residues. The CDR3 DNA sequence: TGTGCCAGCAGCCTTACAGGGGGCGGTTACGAGCAGTACGTC. Protein: CASSLTGGGYEQYV.

The chain combines TRBV11-3 with TRBJ2-3; 7 positions agree with TRBD1. This CDR3 comprises 14 residues. The V segment lost 8 bases and the J segment 1 base; nucleotides outside the gene matches: 6. Germline lookup yields CDR1 SGHNT and CDR2 YENEEA. The CDR3 nucleotides read TGTGCCAGCGAACGGACAGGTGGCACAGATACGCAGTATTTT. This gives the protein CASERTGGTDTQYF. The entire variable domain, with the rest obtained from reference TRBV11-3 and TRBJ2-3, is as follows: EAGVVQSPRYKIIEKKQPVAFWCNPISGHNTLYWYLQNLGQGPELLIRYENEEAVDDSQLPKDRFSAERLKGVDSTLKIQPAELGDSAVYLCASERTGGTDTQYFGPGTRLTVL.

The CDR3 DNA reads as TGTGCCAGTAGTGAGACGGACAGGACCCTTGAAAAACTGTTTTTT. Translating it yields CASSETDRTLEKLFF. The V and J genes are TRBV19 and TRBJ1-4; 7 positions match TRBD1. Unmatched junction bases numbered 10, after V lost 5 bases and J lost 7 bases. This CDR3 is 15 amino acids long. Germline V gene sequence: CDR1 LNHDA, CDR2 SQIVND (reference sequence).

The CDR3 DNA is TGTGCCAGCAGTTACTCGGGGACAGGTATTAATGAAAAACTGTTTTTT. It specifies CASSYSGTGINEKLFF. The chain uses TRBV6-5 and TRBJ1-4; 8 bases are a match to TRBD1. The CDR3 is 16 residues long. Germline loops: CDR1 MNHEY, CDR2 SVGAGI. J gave up 4 bases and V 0 bases, and 4 bases lay outside the gene matches.

This sequence joins TRBV29-1 and TRBJ2-1, with D perhaps TRBD2 (6 bases). V was shortened by 7 bases and J by 8 bases, with 21 bases between the two germline ends. Germline values: CDR1 SQVTM, CDR2 ANQGSEA. The CDR3 contains 14 residues. In DNA, the CDR3 is TGCAGCGCCGAGGGTCGGTCATGGGGGGATGAGCAGTTCTTC. Protein: CSAEGRSWGDEQFF.

In this sample, this clone turned up a few times. The chain combines TRBV6-5 with TRBJ2-5, with TRBD1 identical over 7 bases. Trimming at V came to 7 bases and at J to 1 base, leaving 6 bases not matched to a gene. The CDR3 runs to 14 residues. Germline CDR1 reads MNHEY; CDR2 reads SVGAGI. The CDR3 DNA is TGTGCCAGCAAAGCCGGGACAGTCCAAGAGACCCAGTACTTC. Translated: CASKAGTVQETQYF.